This T cell receptor (beta chain) derives from a study of blood T cells in healthy people across ages. Through a sample-barcoded 5' primer and a J-beta primer mix, a second PCR was run for roughly 6 to 12 cycles. Unique molecular identifiers of 12 random nucleotides labeled each cDNA. TCRdb re-analysed the 5' RACE reads in MiXCR, keeping a single row per CDR3 protein. The table lists 870,000 or so distinct CDR3 sequences, around 30% of them singletons. Specimen: blood. This TCR came from a woman older than 75 in good health.

CDR3 coding DNA: TGTGCCAGCAGAAGACAGAAAGCAACTAATGAAAAACTGTTTTTT. Translating gives CASRRQKATNEKLFF. This chain uses TRBV27 with TRBJ1-4; perhaps TRBD1 as D (5 bases). The CDR3 contains 15 residues. Germline V lookup: CDR1 MNHEY, CDR2 SMNVEV (reference sequence). V dropped 6 bases and J dropped 0 bases, with 11 bases sitting between them.